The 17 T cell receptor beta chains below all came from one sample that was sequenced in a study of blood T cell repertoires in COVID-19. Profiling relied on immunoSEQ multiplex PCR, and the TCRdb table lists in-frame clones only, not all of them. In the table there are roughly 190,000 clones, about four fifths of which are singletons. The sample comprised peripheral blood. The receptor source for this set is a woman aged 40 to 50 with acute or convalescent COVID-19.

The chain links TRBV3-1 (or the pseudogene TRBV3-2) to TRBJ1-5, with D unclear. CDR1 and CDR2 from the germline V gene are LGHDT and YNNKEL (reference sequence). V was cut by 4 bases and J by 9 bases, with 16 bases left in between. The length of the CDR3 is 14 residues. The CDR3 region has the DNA TGTGCCAGCAGCCGGGGAGATGGACGTCCGCCCCAGCATTTT. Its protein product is CASSRGDGRPPQHF.

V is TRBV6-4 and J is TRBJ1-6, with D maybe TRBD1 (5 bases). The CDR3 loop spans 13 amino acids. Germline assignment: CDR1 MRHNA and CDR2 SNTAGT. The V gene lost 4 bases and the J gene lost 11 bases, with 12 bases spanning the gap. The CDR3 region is CASSAGPGAPLHF. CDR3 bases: TGTGCCAGCAGTGCTGGACCGGGGGCACCCCTCCACTTT.

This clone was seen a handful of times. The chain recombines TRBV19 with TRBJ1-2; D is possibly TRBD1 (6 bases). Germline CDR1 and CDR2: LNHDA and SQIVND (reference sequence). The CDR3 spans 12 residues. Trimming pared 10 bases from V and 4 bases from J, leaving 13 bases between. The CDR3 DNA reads TGTGCCACAGCACAGGGTCGCTATGGCTACACCTTC. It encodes CATAQGRYGYTF.

The CDR3 sequence: CASSFLHRQGHRGVFF. The CDR3 DNA is TGTGCCAGCAGCTTCCTTCACAGACAGGGGCATCGGGGGGTCTTCTTC. The chain uses TRBV5-6 and TRBJ2-1; TRBD1 might be the D (8 bases). Germline V gives CDR1 SGHDT, CDR2 YYEEEE. Between the trimmed V and J ends, which lost 2 bases and 16 bases, there was a span of 28 bases. There are 16 residues in the CDR3.

The CDR3 DNA reads as TGTGCCAGCAGTTACCGGGACAGGGTACCACCCCTCCACTTT. It codes for CASSYRDRVPPLHF. The chain is built from TRBV6-5 and TRBJ1-6; 9 bases are shared with TRBD1. The trim removed 2 bases at V and 11 bases at J, leaving 4 bases unmatched. Germline values: CDR1 MNHEY, CDR2 SVGAGI. The CDR3 contains 14 residues.

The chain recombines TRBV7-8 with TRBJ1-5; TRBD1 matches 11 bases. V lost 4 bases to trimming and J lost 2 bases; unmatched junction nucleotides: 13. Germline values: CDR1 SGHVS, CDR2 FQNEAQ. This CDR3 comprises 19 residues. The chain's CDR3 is CASSSFPGQGARGNQPQHF. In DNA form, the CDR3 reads TGTGCCAGCAGCTCCTTCCCCGGACAGGGGGCGCGGGGCAATCAGCCCCAGCATTTT.

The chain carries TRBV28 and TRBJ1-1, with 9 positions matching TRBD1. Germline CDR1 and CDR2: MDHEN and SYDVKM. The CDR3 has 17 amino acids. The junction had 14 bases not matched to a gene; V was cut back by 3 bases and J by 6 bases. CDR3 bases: TGTGCCAGCAGTTTCGGGACAGGGTGGGGGATCGTGCCTGAAGCTTTCTTT. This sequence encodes CASSFGTGWGIVPEAFF.

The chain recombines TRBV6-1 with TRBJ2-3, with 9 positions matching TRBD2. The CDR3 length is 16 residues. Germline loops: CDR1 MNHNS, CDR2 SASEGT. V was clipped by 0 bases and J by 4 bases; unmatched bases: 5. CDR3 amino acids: CASSEAGAGGPDTQYF. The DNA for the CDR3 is TGTGCCAGCAGTGAAGCAGGGGCGGGAGGGCCAGATACGCAGTATTTT.

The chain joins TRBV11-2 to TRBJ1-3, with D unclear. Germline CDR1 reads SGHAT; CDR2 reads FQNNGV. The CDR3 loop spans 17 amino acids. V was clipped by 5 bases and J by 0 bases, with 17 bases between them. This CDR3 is CASSPIGEKFSGNTIYF. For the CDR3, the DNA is TGTGCCAGCAGCCCAATAGGAGAAAAATTCTCTGGAAACACCATATATTTT.

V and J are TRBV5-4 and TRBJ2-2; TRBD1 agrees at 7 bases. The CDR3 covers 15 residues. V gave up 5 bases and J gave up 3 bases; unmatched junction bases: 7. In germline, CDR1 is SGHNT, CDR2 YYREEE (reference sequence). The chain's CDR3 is CASRALGQHTGELFF. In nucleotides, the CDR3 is TGTGCCAGCAGAGCACTGGGACAGCACACCGGGGAGCTGTTTTTT.

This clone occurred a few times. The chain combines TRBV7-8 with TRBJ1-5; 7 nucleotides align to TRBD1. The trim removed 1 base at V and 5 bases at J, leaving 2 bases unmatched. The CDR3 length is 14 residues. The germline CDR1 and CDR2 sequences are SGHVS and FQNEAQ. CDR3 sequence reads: CASSLGGGDQPQHF. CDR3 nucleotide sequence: TGTGCCAGCAGCTTAGGAGGGGGCGATCAGCCCCAGCATTTT.

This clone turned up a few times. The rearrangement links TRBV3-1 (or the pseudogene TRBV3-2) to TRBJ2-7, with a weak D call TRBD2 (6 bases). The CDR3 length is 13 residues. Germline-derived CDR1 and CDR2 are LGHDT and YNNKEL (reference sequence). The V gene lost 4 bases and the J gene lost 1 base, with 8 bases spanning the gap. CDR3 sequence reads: CASSRGASYEQYF. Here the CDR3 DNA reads TGTGCCAGCAGCCGCGGGGCGTCCTACGAGCAGTACTTC.

As DNA, the CDR3 is TGTGCCAGCAGCTCCCCCGATGGTGGGGCGGGGCGGGGGCAAGAGACCCAGTACTTC. As protein: CASSSPDGGAGRGQETQYF. The rearrangement uses TRBV7-9 and TRBJ2-5; 7 positions match TRBD2. The CDR3 loop spans 19 amino acids. V lost 4 bases, J lost 2 bases, and 19 bases stayed unmatched. CDR1 SEHNR and CDR2 FQNEAQ come from the germline V gene (reference sequence).

The CDR3 sequence: CASSPQQGRRTEAFF. The CDR3 DNA reads TGTGCCAGCAGCCCGCAACAGGGGAGGCGCACTGAAGCTTTCTTT. The gene calls are TRBV7-2 and TRBJ1-1; 7 bases map to TRBD1. V dropped 5 bases and J dropped 4; count of bases not matched to a gene: 10. This CDR3 is 15 amino acids long. CDR1 and CDR2 (germline): SGHTA, FQGNSA.

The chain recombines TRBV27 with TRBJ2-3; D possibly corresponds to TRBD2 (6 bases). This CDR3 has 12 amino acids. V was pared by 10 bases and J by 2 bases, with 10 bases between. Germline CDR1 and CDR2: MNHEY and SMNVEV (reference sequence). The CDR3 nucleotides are TGTGCCACCTGGGACTCCACAGATACGCAGTATTTT. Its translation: CATWDSTDTQYF.

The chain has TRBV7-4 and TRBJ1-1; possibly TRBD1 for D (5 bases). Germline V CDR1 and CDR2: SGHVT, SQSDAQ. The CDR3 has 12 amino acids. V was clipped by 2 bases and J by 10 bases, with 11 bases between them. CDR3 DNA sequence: TGTGCCAGCAGCTTATGGCAGGGCCCAGCTTTCTTT. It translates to CASSLWQGPAFF.

CDR3 coding DNA: TGCGCCAGCAGCTCTCAGGGTGGTTTGGGGTTAAACACTGAAGCTTTCTTT. This codes for CASSSQGGLGLNTEAFF. V is TRBV5-1 and J is TRBJ1-1, with D tentatively TRBD1 (5 bases). There are 17 residues in the CDR3. V lost 3 bases and J lost 2, with 20 bases in between. CDR1 and CDR2 from the germline V gene are SGHRS and YFSETQ. The variable domain in full, with the rest retrieved from reference TRBV5-1 and TRBJ1-1, is KAGVTQTPRYLIKTRGQQVTLSCSPISGHRSVSWYQQTPGQGLQFLFEYFSETQRNKGNFPGRFSGRQFSNSRSEMNVSTLELGDSALYLCASSSQGGLGLNTEAFFGQGTRLTVV.